Listed below are T cell receptor beta chains from one sample, sequenced in a study of blood T cell repertoires in COVID-19. Generated by immunoSEQ multiplex PCR, the TCRdb table keeps only in-frame clones and is missing some. The repertoire has around 23,000 clones, approximately 68% of them found once; the top ten carry roughly 40%. The specimen sequenced was peripheral blood. The receptors derive from a woman older than 75 with acute or convalescent COVID-19. The CDR3 runs from the conserved cysteine through the conserved F or W. D genes are given only for firm matches. Clone size is stated in some rows and not others, as once, few, many or a class when expanded.

clone size,V gene,D gene,J gene,CDR3 DNA,CDR3 protein
.,TRBV2,.,TRBJ2-3,TGTGCCAGCAGTGAGGCTTCCCTTCAGGATACGCAGTATTTT,CASSEASLQDTQYF
.,TRBV27,TRBD1,TRBJ2-6,TGTGCCAGCAGACGGACAGGGACCTCTGGGGCCAACGTCCTGACTTTC,CASRRTGTSGANVLTF
.,TRBV5-1,TRBD1,TRBJ2-7,TGCGCCAGCAGACTCGGGGACAGGAACCCTCCTGGGGAGCAGTACTTC,CASRLGDRNPPGEQYF
.,TRBV12-3/TRBV12-4,.,TRBJ1-1,TGTGCCAGCAGTTTCGCGGGGGGCACTGAAGCTTTCTTT,CASSFAGGTEAFF
.,TRBV7-2,TRBD1,TRBJ1-5,TGTGCCAGCAGCCCTCAGGGGGGGACAGGGGGAGATCAGCCCCAGCATTTT,CASSPQGGTGGDQPQHF
.,TRBV4-1,.,TRBJ2-3,TGCGCCAGCAGCCCTGGGGCTAGTACAGATACGCAGTATTTT,CASSPGASTDTQYF
many,TRBV7-2,TRBD1,TRBJ1-1,TGTGCCAGCAGCTTACCAGACAGGGGTTGGACTGAAGCTTTCTTT,CASSLPDRGWTEAFF
once,TRBV6-2/TRBV6-3,.,TRBJ2-7,TGTGCCAGCAGTTCAACAAACGGGGTCTACGAGCAGTACTTC,CASSSTNGVYEQYF
.,TRBV2,.,TRBJ1-2,TGTGCCAGCAGTGAACAGGGTTTGGACTATGGCTACACCTTC,CASSEQGLDYGYTF
.,TRBV7-2,TRBD1,TRBJ2-3,TGTGCCAGCAGCTTGAGGACAGGGGGCCGAGATACGCAGTATTTT,CASSLRTGGRDTQYF
.,TRBV18,TRBD2,TRBJ2-7,TGTGCCAGCTCACCAGTTCTAGCGGGAGCCGGTGAGCAGTACTTC,CASSPVLAGAGEQYF
.,TRBV19,.,TRBJ1-2,.,CASTSGQGGFSYGYTF
.,TRBV3-1/TRBV3-2,TRBD2,TRBJ2-3,TGTGCCAGCAGCCAGGGCGGGGGAGGTACGCAGTATTTT,CASSQGGGGTQYF
few,TRBV20-1,.,TRBJ2-7,TGCAGTGCGCCGACTATCTACGAGCAGTACTTC,CSAPTIYEQYF
.,TRBV7-9,TRBD2,TRBJ2-1,TGTGCCAGCAGCCGCCGAGTAGCGGGAGCGAATTCGCAGTTCTTC,CASSRRVAGANSQFF
once,TRBV11-3,.,TRBJ2-5,TGTGCCAGCAGCCCTGGGGGGAAAGAGACCCAGTACTTC,CASSPGGKETQYF
.,TRBV20-1,.,TRBJ1-5,TGCAGTGCTAGTGAGAATACGGGCGGGGGGCAGCCCCAGCATTTT,CSASENTGGGQPQHF
.,TRBV18,.,TRBJ2-7,TGTGCCAGCTCACCGAGACAAGGCTACGAGCAGTACTTC,CASSPRQGYEQYF
.,TRBV30,TRBD2,TRBJ2-7,TGTGCCTGCCTTGAACTAGCGGGATCGGAAGAGCAGTACTTC,CACLELAGSEEQYF
.,TRBV11-3,.,TRBJ2-1,TGTGCCAGCAGCCCGGGACTCGACAATGAGCAGTTCTTC,CASSPGLDNEQFF
.,TRBV19,TRBD1,TRBJ1-6,TGTGCCAGTAGGAGGGGACAGAATAATTCACCCCTCCACTTT,CASRRGQNNSPLHF
.,TRBV5-6,.,TRBJ1-6,TGTGCCAGCAGCTTTGGGACTGACAATTCACCCCTCCACTTT,CASSFGTDNSPLHF
few,TRBV6-5,TRBD1,TRBJ1-6,TGTGCCAGCAGTCTCGGACAGGCACCCCTCCACTTT,CASSLGQAPLHF
.,TRBV5-1,TRBD2,TRBJ2-7,TGCGCCAGCAGCCAGATAGCGGGCTCCTACGAGCAGTACTTC,CASSQIAGSYEQYF
.,TRBV28,TRBD2,TRBJ2-3,TGTGCCAGCAGCCTCGCACTAGCGGGGGGGCAGGATACGCAGTATTTT,CASSLALAGGQDTQYF
.,TRBV9,TRBD2,TRBJ2-7,TGTGCCAGCAGCCTCTCTCCCGGGAGGCACTCCTACGAGCAGTACTTC,CASSLSPGRHSYEQYF
.,TRBV9,.,TRBJ1-6,TGTGCCAGCAGCCCCGCCGGGGATTCACCCCTCCACTTT,CASSPAGDSPLHF
many,TRBV2,TRBD1,TRBJ2-5,TGTGCCAGCAGTGAACGGGACAGTAGCCAAGAGACCCAGTACTTC,CASSERDSSQETQYF
.,TRBV19,TRBD2,TRBJ2-3,TGTGCCAGTAGTATGAAAAGCGGGGGGTACACAGATACGCAGTATTTT,CASSMKSGGYTDTQYF
once,TRBV3-1/TRBV3-2,TRBD1,TRBJ2-6,TGTGTCAGCAGCCCTGACAGGGGGCGCACCGGGGCCAACGTCCTGACTTTC,CVSSPDRGRTGANVLTF
few,TRBV2,TRBD1,TRBJ2-5,TGTGCCAGCACCACTTGGACAGGGGAAGAGACCCAGTACTTC,CASTTWTGEETQYF
.,TRBV7-7,.,TRBJ2-1,TGTGCTAGCAGCTTAGAAGGGGGAAATTGGGATGAGCAGTTCTTC,CASSLEGGNWDEQFF
once,TRBV24-1,.,TRBJ1-5,TGTGCCACCAGTGGCGGGACCAATCAGCCCCAGCATTTT,CATSGGTNQPQHF